This T cell receptor (beta chain) originates from a study of post-analysis software for immune sequencing data. Note on this clonotype: Its antigen is currently unknown.

The trim removed 6 bases at V and 4 bases at J, leaving 10 bases unmatched. CDR1 is SGHTA and CDR2 is FQGNSA in the germline V gene. This CDR3 has 15 residues. Findings and caveats of the study: TRBV5-6, TRBV5-1 and TRBV20-1 belonged to a set of about five TRBV segments that were more frequent in patients than controls. Normalized Chao1 diversity in multiple sclerosis patients fell significantly below that of controls.

Prepared TCR beta cDNA libraries contained unique molecular identifiers. Around 450,000 cDNA molecules were recovered from an input of about 1 to 10 million T cells. TCRdb re-called the PCR reads with MiXCR, one entry per CDR3 protein. The sample carries roughly 800,000 distinct CDR3 sequences, just under 30% recorded once. The chain couples TRBV7-2 to TRBJ1-2; 8 nucleotides align to TRBD1. The specimen was blood. The receptor's source is a girl aged 10 to 17 with multiple sclerosis. The CDR3 sequence: CASRPTQGATYGYTF. The CDR3 coding sequence is TGTGCCAGCAGACCGACGCAGGGGGCTACCTATGGCTACACCTTC.